A selection of T cell receptor beta chains follows, all from one sample in a study of cytomegalovirus exposure and HLA in healthy donors. Libraries were prepared by immunoSEQ multiplex PCR; TCRdb keeps only in-frame clonotypes and omits some of them. The data show more than 150,000 clones, less than 90% seen once. Sequenced material: PBMCs. The receptors were sampled from a girl under two years old in good health and CMV-seronegative. CDR3s include the opening cysteine and the closing phenylalanine or tryptophan. Fields, in order: V gene, clone size, CDR3 length, D gene, J gene, CDR3 protein, CDR3 DNA. The D gene is left open where the match is weak. A row's size may be missing; if present it is once, few, many or a size class.

V gene: TRBV7-2; clone size: .; CDR3 length: 15; D gene: .; J gene: TRBJ1-2; CDR3 protein: CASSLDSGGTYGYTF; CDR3 DNA: TGTGCCAGCAGCTTAGACAGTGGGGGGACCTATGGCTACACCTTC
V gene: TRBV6-1; clone size: .; CDR3 length: 17; D gene: .; J gene: TRBJ2-4; CDR3 protein: CASSERPGSVAKNIQYF; CDR3 DNA: TGTGCCAGCAGTGAGAGACCCGGGTCGGTGGCCAAAAACATTCAGTACTTC
V gene: TRBV14; clone size: .; CDR3 length: 16; D gene: TRBD2; J gene: TRBJ2-1; CDR3 protein: CASSLPSGRLYNEQFF; CDR3 DNA: TGTGCCAGCAGCCTACCAAGCGGGAGACTCTACAATGAGCAGTTCTTC
V gene: TRBV27; clone size: .; CDR3 length: 13; D gene: TRBD1; J gene: TRBJ1-5; CDR3 protein: CASRSNRGQPQHF; CDR3 DNA: TGTGCCAGCAGGTCGAACAGGGGACAGCCCCAGCATTTT
V gene: TRBV29-1; clone size: .; CDR3 length: 12; D gene: .; J gene: TRBJ1-2; CDR3 protein: CSIQQGKYGYTF; CDR3 DNA: TGCAGCATTCAACAGGGAAAGTATGGCTACACCTTC
V gene: TRBV4-3; clone size: .; CDR3 length: 15; D gene: TRBD2; J gene: TRBJ2-3; CDR3 protein: CASSQVAGNTDTQYF; CDR3 DNA: TGCGCCAGCAGCCAAGTAGCGGGTAACACAGATACGCAGTATTTT
V gene: TRBV4-3; clone size: .; CDR3 length: 16; D gene: TRBD1; J gene: TRBJ2-7; CDR3 protein: CASSHQLGTGAHEQYF; CDR3 DNA: TGCGCCAGCAGCCACCAGCTCGGGACAGGGGCCCACGAGCAGTACTTC
V gene: TRBV25-1; clone size: .; CDR3 length: 11; D gene: .; J gene: TRBJ2-7; CDR3 protein: CASTDSYEQYF; CDR3 DNA: TGTGCCAGCACAGACAGCTACGAGCAGTACTTC
V gene: TRBV15; clone size: .; CDR3 length: 14; D gene: .; J gene: TRBJ2-2; CDR3 protein: CATSITENTGELFF; CDR3 DNA: TGTGCCACCAGCATAACTGAGAACACCGGGGAGCTGTTTTTT
V gene: TRBV13; clone size: .; CDR3 length: 15; D gene: .; J gene: TRBJ2-7; CDR3 protein: CASSKIQMSSYEQYF; CDR3 DNA: TGTGCCAGCAGCAAAATTCAAATGAGCTCCTACGAGCAGTACTTC
V gene: TRBV5-5; clone size: .; CDR3 length: 14; D gene: .; J gene: TRBJ1-3; CDR3 protein: CASSLRTAGNTIYF; CDR3 DNA: TGTGCCAGCAGCCTCCGGACAGCGGGAAACACCATATATTTT
V gene: TRBV6-5; clone size: .; CDR3 length: 15; D gene: TRBD1; J gene: TRBJ2-7; CDR3 protein: CASSYSPTGINEQYF; CDR3 DNA: TGTGCCAGCAGTTACTCGCCGACAGGGATCAACGAGCAGTACTTC
V gene: TRBV2; clone size: .; CDR3 length: 16; D gene: .; J gene: TRBJ1-4; CDR3 protein: CASMSGWGLTNEKLFF; CDR3 DNA: TGTGCCAGCATGTCTGGGTGGGGACTAACTAATGAAAAACTGTTTTTT
V gene: TRBV25-1; clone size: .; CDR3 length: 17; D gene: .; J gene: TRBJ1-4; CDR3 protein: CASSDGPRFTTNEKLFF; CDR3 DNA: TGTGCCAGCAGTGACGGTCCGAGATTTACAACTAATGAAAAACTGTTTTTT
V gene: TRBV4-1; clone size: .; CDR3 length: 16; D gene: .; J gene: TRBJ1-3; CDR3 protein: CASSQDSAGLGNTIYF; CDR3 DNA: TGCGCCAGCAGCCAAGATAGTGCAGGGCTTGGAAACACCATATATTTT
V gene: TRBV5-1; clone size: once; CDR3 length: 17; D gene: TRBD2; J gene: TRBJ2-3; CDR3 protein: CASSFSRGGISTDTQYF; CDR3 DNA: TGCGCCAGCAGCTTTAGTCGGGGGGGCATAAGCACAGATACGCAGTATTTT
V gene: TRBV30; clone size: .; CDR3 length: 17; D gene: .; J gene: TRBJ1-4; CDR3 protein: CAWRGGAPRKTNEKLFF; CDR3 DNA: TGTGCCTGGAGAGGGGGGGCGCCGAGAAAAACTAATGAAAAACTGTTTTTT